Each of the 17 T cell receptor beta chains below was sequenced from the same sample in a study of CD4 T cells in relation to SARS-CoV-2 and coronaviruses. Only in-frame clones appear in the TCRdb table, and some are missing; sequencing was by immunoSEQ multiplex PCR. The sample has approximately 27,000 clones; about 81% are singletons. CD4+ T cells from unexposed donors were obtained before the COVID-19 pandemic (2011-2018). After roughly ten days of culture, CD4+ T cells were isolated. No antigen has been assigned to these receptors. Sequencing was carried out using CD4+ T cells from PBMCs, cultured in vitro. The origin of the receptors is a human donor in good health.

The V and J genes are TRBV4-3 and TRBJ2-7; TRBD2 matches 8 bases. Germline CDR1 is LGHNA and CDR2 is YSLEER. Trimming removed 0 bases from V and 2 bases from J; junction bases left unmatched: 3. CDR3 size: 15 residues. The CDR3 DNA reads as TGCGCCAGCAGCCAAGAGCGGGGGGCAGCCTACGAGCAGTACTTC. This codes for CASSQERGAAYEQYF.

V usage is TRBV4-1 and J usage is TRBJ1-2; D is perhaps TRBD1 (5 bases). CDR1 MGHRA and CDR2 YSYEKL come from the germline V gene. The V end lost 2 bases, the J end lost 5 bases, and 18 bases lay between the germline ends. CDR3 length: 16 residues. CDR3 DNA sequence: TGCGCCAGCAGCCAACACCCGCGGACACTAGCTTATGGCTACACCTTC. Protein sequence: CASSQHPRTLAYGYTF.

The gene calls are TRBV11-3 and TRBJ1-2; TRBD1 aligns across 10 bases. From germline, CDR1 is SGHNT and CDR2 YENEEA. J lost 6 bases, V lost 1 base, and 5 bases had no gene match. This CDR3 comprises 15 residues. As DNA, the CDR3 is TGTGCCAGCAGCTTAGCCAGGGACAGGGGCAATGGCTACACCTTC. This encodes CASSLARDRGNGYTF.

This chain joins TRBV7-8 and TRBJ2-7; no clear D. Per the germline V gene, CDR1 is SGHVS and CDR2 is FQNEAQ. The V and J ends lost 1 base and 4 bases respectively, with 8 bases between them. CDR3 size: 13 residues. Written as DNA, the CDR3 is TGTGCCAGCAGCTTAGGTTTGGATTACGAGCAGTACTTC. It translates to CASSLGLDYEQYF.

The genes are TRBV6-2 or TRBV6-3 and TRBJ1-2; 7 bases agree with TRBD1. Unmatched junction bases numbered 7, after V lost 6 bases and J lost 3 bases. CDR1 MNHEY and CDR2 SVGEGT come from the germline V gene. The length of the CDR3 is 14 residues. CDR3 nucleotide sequence: TGTGCCAGCAGCGAAGACAGGGTGGACTATGGCTACACCTTC. This codes for CASSEDRVDYGYTF.

CDR3 amino acids: CASSGTEQETQYF. In DNA, the CDR3 is TGTGCCAGTAGCGGGACGGAGCAAGAGACCCAGTACTTC. V gene TRBV19 combines with J gene TRBJ2-5, with D tentatively TRBD1 or TRBD2 (5 bases each). Germline V gene sequence: CDR1 LNHDA, CDR2 SQIVND (reference sequence). The CDR3 spans 13 residues. V was clipped by 6 bases and J by 2 bases, with 10 bases between them. The whole variable domain, remainder taken from reference TRBV19 and TRBJ2-5, is DGGITQSPKYLFRKEGQNVTLSCEQNLNHDAMYWYRQDPGQGLRLIYYSQIVNDFQKGDIAEGYSVSREKKESFPLTVTSAQKNPTAFYLCASSGTEQETQYFGPGTRLLVL.

The rearrangement uses TRBV10-3 and TRBJ1-2; 8 bases map to TRBD1. Germline V gene data show CDR1 as ENHRY and CDR2 as SYGVKD. V dropped 7 bases and J dropped 1; count of bases not matched to a gene: 8. The CDR3 is 15 residues long. CDR3 DNA: TGTGCCATCAACAAACAGGGGGGGGGTAACTATGGCTACACCTTC. As protein: CAINKQGGGNYGYTF.

CDR3 nucleotide sequence: TGTGCCAGCAGTGAGGAGCGGCCGTCCTACGAGCAGTACTTC. Its protein product is CASSEERPSYEQYF. V gene TRBV27 combines with J gene TRBJ2-7; possible D gene TRBD2, 5 bases. CDR3 length: 14 residues. Germline V gene lookup returns CDR1 MNHEY and CDR2 SMNVEV (reference sequence). Trimming removed 5 bases at V and 1 base at J, with 12 bases between.

V gene TRBV7-9 combines with J gene TRBJ2-5, with TRBD1 matching 7 bases. Germline CDR1 and CDR2: SEHNR and FQNEAQ (reference sequence). The CDR3 covers 14 residues. V dropped 1 base and J dropped 6; count of bases not matched to a gene: 5. As DNA, the CDR3 is TGTGCCAGCAGCTTAGACAGGGGAGTACAGACCCAGTACTTC. It codes for CASSLDRGVQTQYF.

CDR3 in amino acids: CASRYLTGNPQPQHF. Written as DNA, the CDR3 is TGTGCCAGTAGATACTTGACAGGGAACCCTCAGCCCCAGCATTTT. This chain joins TRBV19 and TRBJ1-5; 7 nucleotides agree with TRBD1. The CDR3 loop spans 15 amino acids. In germline, CDR1 is LNHDA, CDR2 SQIVND (reference sequence). The V and J ends lost 6 bases and 6 bases, in that order; junction bases with no gene match: 11.

The V gene is TRBV1, the J gene TRBJ1-1. TRBV1 is a recognized pseudogene. The CDR3 covers 16 residues. CDR3 bases: TGCACCAGCAGCCACCTGGAGGGGGGGCGGAACACTGAAGCTTTCTTT. It is translated as CTSSHLEGGRNTEAFF.

The chain is built from TRBV6-4 and TRBJ1-2, with a possible D match to TRBD1 (6 bases). Germline V gives CDR1 MRHNA, CDR2 SNTAGT. V gave up 3 bases and J gave up 6 bases, with 11 bases separating them. The CDR3 consists of 13 residues. In DNA form, the CDR3 reads TGTGCCAGCAGTGATCGGGGGGCAAATGGCTACACCTTC. It codes for CASSDRGANGYTF.

In its sample, this clone was seen a few times. The V gene is TRBV28, the J gene TRBJ2-7, with TRBD2 matching over 7 bases. J was trimmed by 0 bases and V by 9 bases; bases with no gene match: 14. Germline V lookup: CDR1 MDHEN, CDR2 SYDVKM. This CDR3 is built from 16 residues. CDR3 coding DNA: TGTGCCAGTAAGGCTTATGGGGCGGGAGACTCCTACGAGCAGTACTTC. This gives the protein CASKAYGAGDSYEQYF.

The chain combines TRBV5-4 with TRBJ1-1; D uncertain. Germline-derived CDR1 and CDR2 are SGHNT and YYREEE (reference sequence). V gave up 1 base and J gave up 2 bases, with 9 bases separating them. This CDR3 is built from 14 residues. CDR3 protein: CASSLLADNTEAFF. The CDR3 DNA reads as TGTGCCAGCAGCTTGTTGGCAGACAACACTGAAGCTTTCTTT. Looking up the rest from reference TRBV5-4 and TRBJ1-1 gives the full variable domain: ETGVTQSPTHLIKTRGQQVTLRCSSQSGHNTVSWYQQALGQGPQFIFQYYREEENGRGNFPPRFSGLQFPNYSSELNVNALELDDSALYLCASSLLADNTEAFFGQGTRLTVV.

V gene TRBV5-4 combines with J gene TRBJ2-7; no clear D gene. Germline V gives CDR1 SGHNT, CDR2 YYREEE (reference sequence). CDR3 size: 15 residues. Between the trimmed V and J ends, which lost 3 bases and 0 bases, there was a span of 13 bases. The CDR3 nucleotides read TGTGCCAGCAGCTCTGGACGGGTACCCTCCTACGAGCAGTACTTC. This sequence encodes CASSSGRVPSYEQYF.

V gene TRBV2 combines with J gene TRBJ2-1, with no clear D. Germline CDR1 SNHLY, CDR2 FYNNEI. V shed 7 bases and J shed 0 bases, with 10 bases lying between them. This CDR3 comprises 14 residues. This chain's CDR3 is CASTPQSSYNEQFF. Written as DNA, the CDR3 is TGTGCCAGCACTCCTCAGAGCTCCTACAATGAGCAGTTCTTC.

J is TRBJ1-5 and V is TRBV3-1 (or the pseudogene TRBV3-2); no definite D call. The CDR3 runs to 14 residues. Germline V lookup: CDR1 LGHDT, CDR2 YNNKEL (reference sequence). Trimming removed 1 base from V and 2 bases from J, with 6 bases in between. Here the CDR3 reads CASSQGMGNQPQHF. CDR3 DNA: TGTGCCAGCAGCCAAGGTATGGGCAATCAGCCCCAGCATTTT.